The source of this TCR beta chain is a study of T cell responses to AZD1222 COVID-19 vaccine. Second-dose recipients at about 4 or about 12 weeks were treated as one pooled group. Profiling relied on immunoSEQ multiplex PCR, and the TCRdb table lists in-frame clones only, not all of them. The table shows around 130,000 clones, with 92% occurring only once. The germline V gene has CDR1 MGHDK and CDR2 SYGVNS. V was trimmed by 3 bases and J by 6 bases, leaving 14 bases between them. This CDR3 is built from 15 residues. Study results and limitations: No repertoire was sampled before or during the peak T cell response, only after it.

A word on this clone: Its antigen remains unknown.

The chain carries TRBV25-1 and TRBJ1-4; D gene uncertain. Specimen: peripheral blood, collected 28 days after the second AZD1222 dose. The clonotype comes from an adult who received the AZD1222 COVID-19 vaccine. Here the CDR3 DNA reads TGTGCCAGCAGTGACCCGCGGGTTGCAGATGAAAAACTGTTTTTT. It translates to CASSDPRVADEKLFF.